The 30 T cell receptor beta chains below were found in one sample sequenced in a study of cytomegalovirus exposure and HLA in healthy donors. The PCR had 60 Vbeta and 13 Jbeta primers. Assay used: immunoSEQ multiplex PCR; TCRdb lists only in-frame clones, some missing. This sample contains about 140,000 clones. Sequencing used PBMCs. The receptor source for this set is a male donor in good health and CMV-seronegative.

The V and J genes are TRBV6-1 and TRBJ1-1, with D tentatively TRBD1 (5 bases). V was shortened by 7 bases and J by 2 bases, with 17 bases between the two germline ends. The CDR3 extends over 15 amino acids. Looked up from germline, CDR1 is MNHNS and CDR2 is SASEGT. In DNA form, the CDR3 reads TGTGCCAGCATTGTATCGACAGTGATTAACACTGAAGCTTTCTTT. It specifies CASIVSTVINTEAFF.

The chain joins TRBV2 to TRBJ1-3; D is undetermined. The CDR3 extends over 15 amino acids. In germline, CDR1 is SNHLY, CDR2 FYNNEI. Trimming stripped 3 bases from V and 4 bases from J, with 13 bases between. The CDR3 loop reads CASSEGPRGGNTIYF. CDR3 bases: TGTGCCAGCAGTGAGGGCCCCCGGGGAGGAAACACCATATATTTT.

This chain uses TRBV27 with TRBJ1-2; 8 nucleotides match TRBD1. This CDR3 contains 15 residues. Trimming at V came to 5 bases and at J to 6 bases, leaving 11 bases not matched to a gene. Germline V lookup: CDR1 MNHEY, CDR2 SMNVEV (reference sequence). The CDR3 nucleotides are TGTGCCAGCAGTCCTATGTTCGGGACAGGAGATGGCTACACCTTC. Encoded protein: CASSPMFGTGDGYTF.

The rearrangement links TRBV5-1 to TRBJ2-7, with 10 nucleotides matching TRBD1. The CDR3 is 16 residues long. Germline assignment: CDR1 SGHRS and CDR2 YFSETQ. J gave up 5 bases and V 5 bases, and 13 bases lay outside the gene matches. This CDR3 reads CASRPPLGTGVDEQYF. The CDR3 DNA sequence: TGCGCCAGCAGACCGCCTTTGGGGACAGGGGTTGACGAGCAGTACTTC.

V is TRBV7-7 and J is TRBJ1-1; 7 nucleotides align to TRBD1. Germline-derived CDR1 and CDR2 are SSHAT and FNYEAQ (reference sequence). V shed 6 bases, J shed 3 bases, and the junction held 4 bases outside the gene matches. The CDR3 consists of 13 residues. DNA for the CDR3: TGTGCCAGCAGTTCCGACAGGGACACTGAAGCTTTCTTT. Protein: CASSSDRDTEAFF.

V and J are TRBV9 and TRBJ1-1, with D possibly TRBD1 on 6 matching bases. Trimming removed 2 bases at V and 4 bases at J, with 9 bases between. The CDR3 totals 13 residues. CDR1 is SGDLS, CDR2 YYNGEE, per germline. CDR3 in amino acids: CASSVTGFTEAFF. The CDR3 DNA reads TGTGCCAGCAGCGTTACAGGGTTCACTGAAGCTTTCTTT. Looking up the rest from reference TRBV9 and TRBJ1-1 gives the full variable domain: DSGVTQTPKHLITATGQRVTLRCSPRSGDLSVYWYQQSLDQGLQFLIQYYNGEERAKGNILERFSAQQFPDLHSELNLSSLELGDSALYFCASSVTGFTEAFFGQGTRLTVV.

The rearrangement links TRBV9 to TRBJ1-2, with D tentatively TRBD1 (5 bases). CDR1 and CDR2 from the germline V gene are SGDLS and YYNGEE. With 4 bases removed from V and 7 bases from J, the gap between germline ends came to 23 bases. The CDR3 runs 16 residues. The CDR3, as DNA: TGTGCCAGCAGCCTACCCGGGGGAGGGAGCGTTATTGGCTACACCTTC. Protein product: CASSLPGGGSVIGYTF.

The chain joins TRBV25-1 to TRBJ1-6, with D perhaps matching TRBD1 (5 bases). The CDR3 is 15 residues long. Germline CDR1 MGHDK, CDR2 SYGVNS. Trimming pared 10 bases from V and 6 bases from J, leaving 19 bases between. CDR3 nucleotide sequence: TGTGCCACCGTAGGTATCGGACATTTTAATTCACCCCTCCACTTT. This sequence encodes CATVGIGHFNSPLHF.

As for this clone: In the same sample, other DNA sequences code for this CDR3. V and J are TRBV5-1 and TRBJ1-1; D is unclear. The V end lost 2 bases, the J end lost 0 bases, and 5 bases lay between the germline ends. The germline gives CDR1 SGHRS, CDR2 YFSETQ. CDR3 length: 13 amino acids. CDR3 region: CASSLLLNTEAFF. CDR3 DNA sequence: TGCGCCAGCAGCTTACTTTTGAACACTGAAGCTTTCTTT.

The CDR3 nucleotides read TGTGCCAGCATCCTATTACAGGGTAGTGGTGAAGCTTTCTTT. Its protein is CASILLQGSGEAFF. The chain has TRBV5-5 and TRBJ1-1; D is possibly TRBD1 (6 bases). The V end lost 6 bases, the J end lost 7 bases, and 19 bases lay between the germline ends. Looked up from germline, CDR1 is SGHKS and CDR2 is YYEKEE (reference sequence). The CDR3 runs 14 residues.

The V gene is TRBV2, the J gene TRBJ2-3, with 10 nucleotides matching TRBD2. CDR1 is SNHLY, CDR2 FYNNEI, per germline. V was pared by 8 bases and J by 3 bases, with 8 bases of the junction left unmatched. The CDR3 has 15 amino acids. Written as DNA, the CDR3 is TGTGCCAGCCGGTCCCCTAGCGGGAGTACAGATACGCAGTATTTT. Protein product: CASRSPSGSTDTQYF. The whole variable domain, filled in from reference TRBV2 and TRBJ2-3, reads EPEVTQTPSHQVTQMGQEVILRCVPISNHLYFYWYRQILGQKVEFLVSFYNNEISEKSEIFDDQFSVERPDGSNFTLKIRSTKLEDSAMYFCASRSPSGSTDTQYFGPGTRLTVL.

V gene TRBV6-5 combines with J gene TRBJ1-6; D might be TRBD1 (5 bases). This CDR3 is built from 15 residues. Germline V gene lookup returns CDR1 MNHEY and CDR2 SVGAGI. V was trimmed by 4 bases and J by 9 bases, leaving 16 bases between them. DNA of the CDR3: TGTGCCAGCAGTTCCGGCATGGTTCAGGGTTCACCCCTCCACTTT. Its translation: CASSSGMVQGSPLHF.

The chain uses TRBV6-5 and TRBJ2-7, with 7 bases identical to TRBD2. Germline V gives CDR1 MNHEY, CDR2 SVGAGI. The junction had 10 bases not matched to a gene; V was cut back by 5 bases and J by 6 bases. The CDR3 loop spans 14 amino acids. CDR3 sequence reads: CASSPPGGTLEQYF. CDR3 in DNA: TGTGCCAGCAGTCCCCCCGGGGGGACCCTCGAGCAGTACTTC.

The DNA for the CDR3 is TGTGCCACCAGCAGAGGGGGAGGGGAAAAACTGTTTTTT. Protein sequence: CATSRGGGEKLFF. The rearrangement links TRBV15 to TRBJ1-4; D gene ambiguous. The CDR3 spans 13 residues. Per germline, CDR1 LNHNV and CDR2 YYDKDF (reference sequence). Between the trimmed V and J ends, which lost 1 base and 8 bases, there was a span of 8 bases.

The rearrangement uses TRBV15 and TRBJ2-5; 13 nucleotides agree with TRBD2. J gave up 5 bases and V 1 base, and 4 bases lay outside the gene matches. The CDR3 has 16 amino acids. Germline CDR1 and CDR2: LNHNV and YYDKDF (reference sequence). The CDR3 spells CATSRGTSGSSETQYF. The CDR3 DNA is TGTGCCACCAGCAGAGGGACTAGCGGGAGCTCCGAGACCCAGTACTTC.

The gene calls are TRBV11-2 and TRBJ1-3, with D perhaps matching TRBD1 (5 bases). Trimming pared 5 bases from V and 0 bases from J, leaving 11 bases between. The CDR3 extends over 15 amino acids. The germline V gene has CDR1 SGHAT and CDR2 FQNNGV. The CDR3 DNA is TGTGCCAGCAGCAGGGGCGCCAGCTCTGGAAACACCATATATTTT. It codes for CASSRGASSGNTIYF.

This chain uses TRBV29-1 with TRBJ2-7; possibly TRBD1 for D (5 bases). Trimming took 5 bases from V and 0 from J, leaving 8 bases between them. Germline CDR1 and CDR2: SQVTM and ANQGSEA. The CDR3 totals 12 residues. In DNA, the CDR3 is TGCAGCGTTCGACAGTCCTCCTACGAGCAGTACTTC. Translation gives CSVRQSSYEQYF.

This sequence joins TRBV9 and TRBJ2-3; D gene ambiguous. The V gene's germline CDR1 is SGDLS and CDR2 YYNGEE. The CDR3 runs 12 residues. V lost 3 bases and J 2 bases, leaving 4 bases between the germline ends. The CDR3 protein is CASSAFTDTQYF. Here the CDR3 DNA reads TGTGCCAGCAGCGCCTTCACAGATACGCAGTATTTT. Complete variable domain (other parts from reference TRBV9 and TRBJ2-3): DSGVTQTPKHLITATGQRVTLRCSPRSGDLSVYWYQQSLDQGLQFLIQYYNGEERAKGNILERFSAQQFPDLHSELNLSSLELGDSALYFCASSAFTDTQYFGPGTRLTVL.

This chain joins TRBV27 and TRBJ2-1, with D possibly matching TRBD1 (5 bases). The germline V and J ends were trimmed by 7 bases and 9 bases, with 16 bases remaining between them. The CDR3 sequence is 13 residues long. Germline V gene data show CDR1 as MNHEY and CDR2 as SMNVEV (reference sequence). The CDR3 reads CASKPRVLGEQFF. CDR3 DNA: TGTGCCAGCAAGCCCAGGGTTTTGGGTGAGCAGTTCTTC.

J is TRBJ1-1 and V is TRBV18, with 7 bases fitting TRBD1. V shed 2 bases, J shed 7 bases, and the junction held 7 bases outside the gene matches. Germline V gene sequence: CDR1 KGHSH, CDR2 LQKENI. The CDR3 is 14 amino acids. CDR3 coding DNA: TGTGCCAGCTCACCAAGTACAGGGGTGAATGAAGCTTTCTTT. The encoded protein is CASSPSTGVNEAFF.

The rearrangement uses TRBV2 and TRBJ2-3, with D possibly being TRBD2 (6 bases). Germline V lookup: CDR1 SNHLY, CDR2 FYNNEI. Trimming took 1 base from V and 0 from J, leaving 11 bases between them. The CDR3 has 16 residues. CDR3 sequence: CASSEEAGLSTDTQYF. CDR3 DNA sequence: TGTGCCAGCAGTGAAGAGGCGGGGCTTAGCACAGATACGCAGTATTTT.

The chain has TRBV29-1 and TRBJ1-2; D may be TRBD1 (6 bases). Germline V lookup: CDR1 SQVTM, CDR2 ANQGSEA. CDR3 size: 12 residues. This chain's CDR3 is CSAGERSYGYTF. CDR3 coding DNA: TGCAGTGCAGGGGAGAGGAGCTATGGCTACACCTTC.

The chain links TRBV15 to TRBJ2-7; 7 bases line up with TRBD2. This CDR3 comprises 17 residues. Germline V lookup: CDR1 LNHNV, CDR2 YYDKDF (reference sequence). V gave up 0 bases and J gave up 0 bases; unmatched junction bases: 8. The CDR3 DNA reads TGTGCCACCAGCAGAGATTTGAGCGGGACGTCCTCCTACGAGCAGTACTTC. The encoded protein is CATSRDLSGTSSYEQYF.

The rearrangement uses TRBV7-9 and TRBJ2-1, with 7 bases fitting TRBD2. The CDR3 contains 14 residues. V dropped 4 bases and J dropped 10; count of bases not matched to a gene: 10. Germline V gene lookup returns CDR1 SEHNR and CDR2 FQNEAQ (reference sequence). CDR3 sequence (DNA): TGTGCCAGCAGCTCACCCGGGACTATCTACGAGCAGTTCTTC. This translates into CASSSPGTIYEQFF. Looking up the rest from reference TRBV7-9 and TRBJ2-1 gives the full variable domain: DTGVSQNPRHKITKRGQNVTFRCDPISEHNRLYWYRQTLGQGPEFLTYFQNEAQLEKSRLLSDRFSAERPKGSFSTLEIQRTEQGDSAMYLCASSSPGTIYEQFFGPGTRLTVL.

The chain recombines TRBV7-2 with TRBJ1-2; D unresolved. Trimming took off 3 bases at V and 4 bases at J, with 9 bases between the two ends. This CDR3 has 13 residues. CDR1 SGHTA and CDR2 FQGNSA come from the germline V gene. CDR3 sequence: CASSLQALYGYTF. The CDR3 nucleotides read TGTGCCAGCAGCTTGCAGGCGCTCTATGGCTACACCTTC.

This chain joins TRBV29-1 and TRBJ1-1, with 7 bases matching TRBD1. Trimming cost V 7 bases and J 1 base; bases outside gene matches: 3. CDR3 length: 12 amino acids. CDR1 SQVTM and CDR2 ANQGSEA come from the germline V gene. The CDR3 loop is CSANRGNTEAFF. DNA for the CDR3: TGCAGCGCGAACAGGGGGAACACTGAAGCTTTCTTT.

CDR3 amino acids: CASSLTGTVLRSGANVLTF. CDR3 sequence (DNA): TGTGCCAGCAGTTTAACGGGGACAGTACTTCGCTCTGGGGCCAACGTCCTGACTTTC. This chain links TRBV27 with TRBJ2-6; 7 nucleotides match TRBD1. Germline V gene sequence: CDR1 MNHEY, CDR2 SMNVEV (reference sequence). This CDR3 has 19 residues. With 2 bases clipped from V and 0 bases from J, the junction kept 10 bases outside the gene matches.

The chain employs TRBV19 and TRBJ1-5; TRBD1 is a possible D gene (5 bases). The CDR3 has 15 residues. The V end lost 3 bases, the J end lost 2 bases, and 11 bases lay between the germline ends. The germline V gene encodes CDR1 LNHDA and CDR2 SQIVND (reference sequence). The CDR3 region is CASSIRGGGNQPQHF. The CDR3 coding sequence is TGTGCCAGTAGTATTCGGGGAGGGGGCAATCAGCCCCAGCATTTT.

The gene calls are TRBV10-2 and TRBJ1-2; 7 bases are shared with TRBD1. Trimming removed 6 bases from V and 4 bases from J; junction bases left unmatched: 5. Per germline, CDR1 WSHSY and CDR2 SAAADI. CDR3 length: 13 residues. Here the CDR3 DNA reads TGCGCCAGCAGCCGGGACAGCAGCTATGGCTACACCTTC. The encoded protein is CASSRDSSYGYTF.

The J gene is TRBJ2-1, the V gene TRBV5-5, with D possibly being TRBD1 (5 bases). V was shortened by 5 bases and J by 8 bases, with 11 bases between the two germline ends. Germline V lookup: CDR1 SGHKS, CDR2 YYEKEE (reference sequence). There are 12 residues in the CDR3. The CDR3 DNA is TGTGCCAGCAGTCGTCAGGGCGATGAGCAGTTCTTC. Protein product: CASSRQGDEQFF.